Each of the 16 T cell receptor beta chains below was sequenced from the same sample in a study of blood T cell repertoires in COVID-19. Profiled with immunoSEQ multiplex PCR; TCRdb holds only in-frame clones, not every one. The table includes 120,000 to 150,000 clones, around 76% detected once. The source material was peripheral blood. The receptors here all came from a man older than 75 with acute or convalescent COVID-19.

This clone came up a few times. V and J are TRBV12-3 or TRBV12-4 and TRBJ2-5; 7 bases fit TRBD2. The ends lost 5 bases at V and 7 bases at J; junction bases unmatched: 7. This CDR3 spans 13 amino acids. Here the CDR3 DNA reads TGTGCCAGCAGTCGACAAGAGCGGGGGACCCAGTACTTC. Translation: CASSRQERGTQYF.

The V gene is TRBV5-5, the J gene TRBJ1-5, with D uncertain. CDR3 length equals 15 residues. V lost 2 bases, J lost 0 bases, and 9 bases lay in between. In germline, CDR1 is SGHKS, CDR2 YYEKEE (reference sequence). The CDR3 DNA reads TGTGCCAGCAGCTTCGACGGGAATAGCAATCAGCCCCAGCATTTT. Its translation: CASSFDGNSNQPQHF. Combining the CDR3 with reference TRBV5-5 and TRBJ1-5 gives the whole variable domain DAGVTQSPTHLIKTRGQQVTLRCSPISGHKSVSWYQQVLGQGPQFIFQYYEKEERGRGNFPDRFSARQFPNYSSELNVNALLLGDSALYLCASSFDGNSNQPQHFGDGTRLSIL.

The chain employs TRBV28 and TRBJ1-6; D is unresolved. V was cut by 4 bases and J by 5 bases, with 12 bases left in between. Per germline, CDR1 MDHEN and CDR2 SYDVKM. This CDR3 has 15 residues. CDR3 sequence: CASSSQLGNNSPLHF. The CDR3 DNA reads as TGTGCCAGCAGTTCCCAGCTAGGCAATAATTCACCCCTCCACTTT.

This chain uses TRBV4-3 with TRBJ2-6; 7 bases map to TRBD1. Germline CDR1 is LGHNA and CDR2 is YSLEER. This CDR3 comprises 18 residues. V dropped 1 base and J dropped 0; count of bases not matched to a gene: 6. As DNA, the CDR3 is TGCGCCAGCAGCCAAGGAAGGGGGCTTTCCTCTGGGGCCAACGTCCTGACTTTC. Its translation is CASSQGRGLSSGANVLTF.

The chain recombines TRBV29-1 with TRBJ2-5, with D possibly TRBD1 on 6 matching bases. Germline V lookup: CDR1 SQVTM, CDR2 ANQGSEA. CDR3 length: 14 amino acids. With 6 bases removed from V and 5 bases from J, the gap between germline ends came to 19 bases. The CDR3: CSVPRDTSSETQYF. The CDR3 DNA sequence: TGCAGCGTACCCCGGGACACCTCATCGGAGACCCAGTACTTC.

The DNA of the CDR3 is TGCGCCAGCAGCTTTGGCCTGCCTAGCACAGATACGCAGTATTTT. It specifies CASSFGLPSTDTQYF. The rearrangement links TRBV5-1 to TRBJ2-3, with D unclear. Germline loops: CDR1 SGHRS, CDR2 YFSETQ. The CDR3 runs 15 residues. Trimming cost V 2 bases and J 0 bases, with 10 bases left between them.

This chain's CDR3 is CASSLALGQGIYEQFF. As DNA, the CDR3 is TGTGCCAGCAGCTTGGCCTTGGGACAGGGTATTTATGAGCAGTTCTTC. The J gene is TRBJ2-1, the V gene TRBV5-5, with 9 positions matching TRBD1. Germline CDR1 SGHKS, CDR2 YYEKEE (reference sequence). The CDR3 length is 16 residues. The V segment lost 0 bases and the J segment 8 bases; nucleotides outside the gene matches: 9. Full variable domain (missing parts from reference TRBV5-5 and TRBJ2-1): DAGVTQSPTHLIKTRGQQVTLRCSPISGHKSVSWYQQVLGQGPQFIFQYYEKEERGRGNFPDRFSARQFPNYSSELNVNALLLGDSALYLCASSLALGQGIYEQFFGPGTRLTVL.

V and J are TRBV3-1 (or the pseudogene TRBV3-2) and TRBJ1-1; the D is unclear. The V end lost 3 bases, the J end lost 12 bases, and 14 bases lay between the germline ends. This CDR3 has 12 residues. CDR1 and CDR2 (germline): LGHDT, YNNKEL (reference sequence). The CDR3 loop reads CASSHYSGRTFF. The CDR3 nucleotides are TGTGCCAGCAGCCACTACAGCGGAAGGACTTTCTTT.

The gene calls are TRBV5-1 and TRBJ2-7, with TRBD1 matching over 8 bases. The length of the CDR3 is 13 residues. Unmatched junction bases numbered 5, after V lost 4 bases and J lost 5 bases. Germline V gene sequence: CDR1 SGHRS, CDR2 YFSETQ. The CDR3 region is CASSRDRSNEQYF. CDR3 bases: TGCGCCAGCAGCCGGGACAGGTCTAACGAGCAGTACTTC.

The V call is TRBV5-1, the J call TRBJ2-5; tentatively, D is TRBD1 (5 bases). The CDR3 covers 14 residues. Per germline, CDR1 SGHRS and CDR2 YFSETQ. Trimming cost V 0 bases and J 2 bases, with 8 bases left between them. CDR3 coding DNA: TGCGCCAGCAGCTTGGGCCAGGGACAAGAGACCCAGTACTTC. Its translation: CASSLGQGQETQYF.

The chain has TRBV24-1 and TRBJ1-5, with TRBD1 matching 7 bases. The CDR3 has 14 amino acids. J gave up 5 bases and V 2 bases, and 2 bases lay outside the gene matches. Germline CDR1 is KGHDR and CDR2 is SFDVKD. This CDR3 reads CATSDYRGDQPQHF. CDR3 bases: TGTGCCACCAGTGATTACAGGGGAGATCAGCCCCAGCATTTT.

The chain is built from TRBV29-1 and TRBJ1-2, with D uncertain. V lost 5 bases and J lost 9, with 10 bases in between. Germline V lookup: CDR1 SQVTM, CDR2 ANQGSEA. The CDR3 is 10 residues long. CDR3 region: CSVSRESYTF. The DNA for the CDR3 is TGCAGCGTTTCCCGGGAGAGCTACACCTTC.

This chain joins TRBV5-1 and TRBJ1-4, with 8 bases matching TRBD1. Per germline, CDR1 SGHRS and CDR2 YFSETQ. J gave up 2 bases and V 3 bases, and 3 bases lay outside the gene matches. This CDR3 comprises 15 residues. The CDR3 sequence: CASSSNRGTNEKLFF. The CDR3 bases are TGCGCCAGCAGCTCAAACAGGGGGACTAATGAAAAACTGTTTTTT. The full variable domain, completed using reference TRBV5-1 and TRBJ1-4, is KAGVTQTPRYLIKTRGQQVTLSCSPISGHRSVSWYQQTPGQGLQFLFEYFSETQRNKGNFPGRFSGRQFSNSRSEMNVSTLELGDSALYLCASSSNRGTNEKLFFGSGTQLSVL.

This chain connects TRBV9 to TRBJ1-2, with TRBD1 as a possible D gene (5 bases). In germline, CDR1 is SGDLS, CDR2 YYNGEE. CDR3 length: 14 amino acids. V lost 0 bases, J lost 3 bases, and 9 bases lay in between. The CDR3 DNA follows: TGTGCCAGCAGCGTAGATGGCAGGGACTATGGCTACACCTTC. Protein sequence: CASSVDGRDYGYTF.

The chain joins TRBV6-2 or TRBV6-3 to TRBJ2-7, with 10 bases aligning to TRBD2. The CDR3 spans 16 residues. Germline V gene sequence: CDR1 MNHEY, CDR2 SVGEGT. V was clipped by 2 bases and J by 2 bases; unmatched bases: 6. The CDR3 bases are TGTGCCAGCAGTTACGTATTAGCGGGGGGAACCTACGAGCAGTACTTC. Translated, it gives CASSYVLAGGTYEQYF.

The chain carries TRBV5-4 and TRBJ1-1, with D possibly being TRBD1 (6 bases). Germline V gene lookup returns CDR1 SGHNT and CDR2 YYREEE (reference sequence). The length of the CDR3 is 13 residues. The CDR3 region is CASRRGALTEAFF. CDR3 coding DNA: TGTGCTTCACGGCGGGGGGCGCTTACTGAAGCTTTCTTT. The full variable domain, in which reference TRBV5-4 and TRBJ1-1 provide the parts outside the CDR3, is ETGVTQSPTHLIKTRGQQVTLRCSSQSGHNTVSWYQQALGQGPQFIFQYYREEENGRGNFPPRFSGLQFPNYSSELNVNALELDDSALYLCASRRGALTEAFFGQGTRLTVV.